A selection of T cell receptor beta chains follows, all from one sample in a study of T cells in Graves' hyperthyroidism and ophthalmopathy. Each CDR3 protein is one row after TCRdb ran MiXCR on the multiplex PCR reads. Among hundreds of thousands of distinct CDR3 sequences listed, roughly 15% were seen once. Sample: blood. The receptors here all came from a man in his late teens or twenties with Graves' ophthalmopathy. Each CDR3 is given without its conserved first and last residue.

v_call,j_call,cdr3_aa
TRBV7-8,TRBJ2-5,ASSLGPGLAGQETQY
TRBV5-1,TRBJ2-7,ASSSLTSGTAEQY
TRBV20-1,TRBJ2-5,SARRQGVPIPMYQETQY
TRBV6-5,TRBJ1-5,ASSYSLAGNNQPQH
TRBV7-2,TRBJ2-6,ASSLGGSSGANVLT
TRBV3-1,TRBJ1-1,ASSQSDTEAF
TRBV28,TRBJ1-2,ASRPPTGFHGYT
TRBV5-1,TRBJ2-7,ASSFTGAIDEQY
TRBV2,TRBJ1-3,ASSPQGEAGNTIY
TRBV5-1,TRBJ2-7,ASTSTGSNEQY
TRBV4-1,TRBJ1-1,ASSQGWAVNTEAF
TRBV6-1,TRBJ1-1,ASRIIRGNTEAF
TRBV6-1,TRBJ1-1,ASSQSPQGVEAF
TRBV15,TRBJ2-6,ATSDRDSGANVLT
TRBV20-1,TRBJ2-7,SARAGGDYEQY